This T cell receptor beta chain was documented in a study of cytomegalovirus exposure and HLA in healthy donors. PCR was performed using 60 Vbeta and 13 Jbeta primers. Assay used: immunoSEQ multiplex PCR; TCRdb lists only in-frame clones, some missing. The data hold about 140,000 clones, with around 78% observed a single time. The CDR3 consists of 21 residues. With 5 bases clipped from V and 0 bases from J, the junction kept 15 bases outside the gene matches. Germline V gives CDR1 MGHRA, CDR2 YSYEKL. A few counts support this clone. Sequencing input: PBMCs. The genes are TRBV4-1 and TRBJ2-6; 11 bases agree with TRBD2. The TCR was taken from a middle-aged woman in good health and CMV-seropositive. CDR3 sequence reads: CASSVRSLAGGKNSGANVLTF. The DNA for the CDR3 is TGCGCCAGCAGCGTGCGTTCTCTAGCGGGAGGAAAAAACTCTGGGGCCAACGTCCTGACTTTC.